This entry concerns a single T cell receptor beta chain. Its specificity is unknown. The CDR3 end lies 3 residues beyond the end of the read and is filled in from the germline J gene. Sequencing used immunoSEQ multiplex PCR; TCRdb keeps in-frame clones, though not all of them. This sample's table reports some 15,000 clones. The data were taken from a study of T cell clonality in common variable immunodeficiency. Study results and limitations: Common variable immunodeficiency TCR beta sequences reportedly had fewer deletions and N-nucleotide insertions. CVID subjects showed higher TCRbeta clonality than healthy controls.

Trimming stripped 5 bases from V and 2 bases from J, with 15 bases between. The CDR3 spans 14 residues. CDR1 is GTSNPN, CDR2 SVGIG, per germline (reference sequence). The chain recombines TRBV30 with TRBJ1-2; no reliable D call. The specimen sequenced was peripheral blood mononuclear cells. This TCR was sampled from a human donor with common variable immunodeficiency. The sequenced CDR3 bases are TGTGCCTGGGACTTGAACCAGCTAAACTATGGC. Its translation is CAWDLNQLNYG. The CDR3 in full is CAWDLNQLNYGYTF. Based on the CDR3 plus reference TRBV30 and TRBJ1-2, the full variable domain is SQTIHQWPATLVQPVGSPLSLECTVEGTSNPNLYWYRQAAGRGLQLLFYSVGIGQISSEVPQNLSASRPQDRQFILSSKKLLLSDSGFYLCAWDLNQLNYGYTFGSGTRLTVV.